The 14 T cell receptor beta chains reported below all come from one sample, sequenced in a study of T cell repertoires in cytomegalovirus infection. For these TCRs, the target antigens are not known. TCRdb reprocessed the reads with MiXCR, giving one entry per CDR3 protein. The table lists approximately 990,000 distinct CDR3 sequences, less than 35% of them singletons. The source material was cultured CD8+ T cells from PBMCs, sampled from culture after CMV antigen stimulation. The source of these receptors is a human donor in good health (CMV status not recorded). Some clones in this sample may be carry-over from other donors' samples.

This clonotype was counted many times. The rearrangement links TRBV6-1 to TRBJ1-1; TRBD1 is a possible D gene (6 bases). The CDR3 consists of 12 residues. With 10 bases removed from V and 0 bases from J, the gap between germline ends came to 9 bases. CDR1 is MNHNS and CDR2 is SASEGT in the germline V gene. The CDR3: CAIPGVNTEAFF. Here the CDR3 DNA reads TGTGCCATTCCAGGGGTGAACACTGAAGCTTTCTTT.

The chain is built from TRBV5-4 and TRBJ1-1; D gene uncertain. Germline CDR1 and CDR2: SGHNT and YYREEE (reference sequence). V gave up 4 bases and J gave up 4 bases, with 11 bases separating them. CDR3 length: 13 residues. CDR3: CASSPGYTTEAFF. The CDR3 DNA is TGTGCCAGCAGCCCGGGGTACACCACTGAAGCTTTCTTT. The full variable domain, completed using reference TRBV5-4 and TRBJ1-1, is ETGVTQSPTHLIKTRGQQVTLRCSSQSGHNTVSWYQQALGQGPQFIFQYYREEENGRGNFPPRFSGLQFPNYSSELNVNALELDDSALYLCASSPGYTTEAFFGQGTRLTVV.

This clonotype was counted a few times. The gene calls are TRBV7-6 and TRBJ1-3; 7 bases are shared with TRBD1. Germline CDR1 and CDR2: SGHVS and FNYEAQ. Trimming cost V 5 bases and J 4 bases; bases outside gene matches: 11. The CDR3 length is 16 residues. CDR3 DNA sequence: TGTGCCAGCAGCGAACGAGGGGGCGCGTTCGGAAACACCATATATTTT. As protein: CASSERGGAFGNTIYF.

The chain links TRBV27 to TRBJ2-2, with a weak D call TRBD1 (5 bases). Germline CDR1 and CDR2: MNHEY and SMNVEV (reference sequence). The CDR3 extends over 15 amino acids. With 5 bases removed from V and 6 bases from J, the gap between germline ends came to 16 bases. DNA for the CDR3: TGTGCCAGCAGTCATTTCCAGGGTATACCCGGGGAGCTGTTTTTT. Translating gives CASSHFQGIPGELFF.

The rearrangement uses TRBV25-1 and TRBJ1-2; D remains ambiguous. CDR1 and CDR2 (germline): MGHDK, SYGVNS. This CDR3 region has 13 residues. Trimming shortened V by 3 bases and J by 7 bases, and 12 bases separated the two germline ends. The CDR3 DNA reads as TGTGCCAGCAGTGATCCGGGATGGGCTGGCTACACCTTC. It translates to CASSDPGWAGYTF.

This clonotype occurred a few times. The chain joins TRBV4-1 to TRBJ2-3; D unclear. Trimming took 5 bases from V and 0 from J, leaving 12 bases between them. Germline CDR1 reads MGHRA; CDR2 reads YSYEKL. The CDR3 loop spans 15 amino acids. CDR3 sequence: CASSAKGPSTDTQYF. The CDR3 DNA sequence: TGCGCCAGCAGCGCCAAGGGTCCTAGCACAGATACGCAGTATTTT.

In this sample, this clonotype turned up a few times. The V call is TRBV7-6, the J call TRBJ2-1; D gene ambiguous. V was cut by 1 base and J by 12 bases, with 16 bases left in between. Germline V gene data show CDR1 as SGHVS and CDR2 as FNYEAQ. The CDR3 has 14 amino acids. Written as DNA, the CDR3 is TGTGCCAGCAGCTTAGGCCTAGAGAGTTTTTGGCAGTTCTTC. Protein: CASSLGLESFWQFF.

The chain couples TRBV27 to TRBJ1-1; maybe TRBD1 (5 bases). V was trimmed by 6 bases and J by 0 bases, leaving 17 bases between them. The length of the CDR3 is 16 residues. CDR1 is MNHEY and CDR2 is SMNVEV in the germline V gene (reference sequence). The CDR3 DNA reads as TGTGCCAGCAGCACGAATAACAGGATCCTGAACACTGAAGCTTTCTTT. This gives the protein CASSTNNRILNTEAFF.

This clonotype was seen a few times. The chain recombines TRBV5-1 with TRBJ1-6; D is uncertain. V gave up 2 bases and J gave up 10 bases, with 19 bases separating them. The CDR3 contains 16 residues. Per germline, CDR1 SGHRS and CDR2 YFSETQ. The DNA for the CDR3 is TGCGCCAGCAGCTTACGAGAAGCGGCAGGACGGTCACCCCTCCACTTT. Protein product: CASSLREAAGRSPLHF.

This clonotype turned up a few times. The rearrangement uses TRBV5-5 and TRBJ1-1; D remains ambiguous. Germline V gene lookup returns CDR1 SGHKS and CDR2 YYEKEE (reference sequence). Trimming stripped 5 bases from V and 4 bases from J, with 6 bases between. The CDR3 extends over 11 amino acids. Here the CDR3 reads CASRIGTEAFF. The CDR3 coding sequence is TGTGCCAGCAGAATCGGCACTGAAGCTTTCTTT.

This clonotype was counted between two and nine times. This chain connects TRBV24-1 to TRBJ1-5; the match to TRBD1 covers 9 bases. CDR3 length: 15 amino acids. Germline V gene data show CDR1 as KGHDR and CDR2 as SFDVKD. With 2 bases clipped from V and 4 bases from J, the junction kept 2 bases outside the gene matches. CDR3 coding DNA: TGTGCCACCAGTGATTCGGACAGGGGAAATCAGCCCCAGCATTTT. Translating gives CATSDSDRGNQPQHF.

This clonotype has a handful of counts. The V and J genes are TRBV10-3 and TRBJ2-1; D may be TRBD1 (6 bases). The CDR3 length is 16 residues. Trimming pared 2 bases from V and 4 bases from J, leaving 15 bases between. Germline V gene sequence: CDR1 ENHRY, CDR2 SYGVKD. Here the CDR3 reads CAISEIDRGFYNEQFF. The CDR3 DNA sequence: TGTGCCATCAGTGAGATTGATAGGGGGTTTTACAATGAGCAGTTCTTC.

The rearrangement links TRBV7-9 to TRBJ2-1; D is perhaps TRBD1 or TRBD2 (5 bases each). The CDR3 runs to 16 residues. Trimming removed 5 bases at V and 3 bases at J, with 17 bases between. The V gene's germline CDR1 is SEHNR and CDR2 FQNEAQ (reference sequence). The CDR3 region is CASSPGTGEGYNEQFF. CDR3 DNA sequence: TGTGCCAGCAGCCCTGGGACGGGTGAGGGCTACAATGAGCAGTTCTTC.

This clonotype was picked up many times. The CDR3 is CASSAGQSSGNTIYF. The CDR3 nucleotides are TGTGCCAGCAGCGCCGGACAGAGCTCTGGAAACACCATATATTTT. The V gene is TRBV7-2, the J gene TRBJ1-3; tentatively, D is TRBD1 (6 bases). Germline CDR1 is SGHTA and CDR2 is FQGNSA. Trimming stripped 5 bases from V and 0 bases from J, with 11 bases between. CDR3 length: 15 residues. The entire variable domain, with the rest obtained from reference TRBV7-2 and TRBJ1-3, is as follows: GAGVSQSPSNKVTEKGKDVELRCDPISGHTALYWYRQSLGQGLEFLIYFQGNSAPDKSGLPSDRFSAERTGGSVSTLTIQRTQQEDSAVYLCASSAGQSSGNTIYFGEGSWLTVV.